Listed below are T cell receptor beta chains from one sample, sequenced in a study of blood T cells in healthy people across ages. One entry per CDR3 protein results from TCRdb running MiXCR on the 5' RACE reads. The table has about 640,000 distinct CDR3 sequences, roughly 58% seen once. What was sequenced was blood. These receptor sequences come from a man aged 55 to 70 in good health. CDR3s include the opening cysteine and the closing phenylalanine or tryptophan. D genes are given only for firm matches. Size is stated for part of the rows, as once, few or many counts, or as a class when the clone is expanded.

v_call	d_call	j_call	clone_size	cdr3_nt	cdr3_aa
TRBV29-1	.	TRBJ2-3	.	TGCAGCGTTGGTCCGGACGGGAGAGATACGCAGTATTTT	CSVGPDGRDTQYF
TRBV6-1	.	TRBJ1-1	.	TGTGCCAGCAGTGAAGCGGCTCGCCGAGCTTTCTTT	CASSEAARRAFF
TRBV24-1	TRBD1	TRBJ1-5	.	TGTGCCACCAGTGACCGACAGGGGATCAATCAGCCCCAGCATTTT	CATSDRQGINQPQHF
TRBV4-1	.	TRBJ2-2	.	TGCGCCAGCAGCCAAGCTCCAGGCCCAGCCGGGGAGCTGTTTTTT	CASSQAPGPAGELFF
TRBV11-2	.	TRBJ2-5	.	TGTGCCAGCAGCTTAGGACTAATCGGAGAGACCCAGTACTTC	CASSLGLIGETQYF
TRBV11-1	TRBD1	TRBJ1-1	few	TGTGCCAGCAGCTTATCAGGGGGCCGGAACACTGAAGCTTTCTTT	CASSLSGGRNTEAFF
TRBV7-2	.	TRBJ2-6	few	TGTGCCAGCAGCAGTCCCTCTGGGGCCTACGTCCTGACTTTC	CASSSPSGAYVLTF
TRBV11-2	TRBD1	TRBJ2-7	.	TGTGCCAGCAGCACCACAGGGGAATACGAGCAGTACTTC	CASSTTGEYEQYF
TRBV4-1	TRBD2	TRBJ2-1	.	TGCGCCAGCAGCCCACCGGGACTAGCGGGCTGCAATGAGCAGTTCTTC	CASSPPGLAGCNEQFF
TRBV4-2	TRBD1	TRBJ2-5	.	TGTGCCAGCAGCCAATCCGGAACAGGGGGCTACGGAGAGACCCAGTACTTC	CASSQSGTGGYGETQYF
TRBV5-6	.	TRBJ1-4	.	TGTGCCAGCAGCTTGGGACTGATTAATGAAAAACTGTTTTTT	CASSLGLINEKLFF
TRBV27	.	TRBJ1-5	.	TGTGCCAGCAGTTTAAGTGTGGGAAATCAGCCCCAGCATTTT	CASSLSVGNQPQHF
TRBV6-2/TRBV6-3	TRBD2	TRBJ2-3	few	TGTGCCAGCAGTCCCCGACTAGCGGGGGGGCCTAATACGCAGTATTTT	CASSPRLAGGPNTQYF
TRBV15	.	TRBJ2-3	many	TGTGCCACCAGCTCCTCCGGGGGGCGGAGCACAGATACGCAGTATTTT	CATSSSGGRSTDTQYF
TRBV12-3/TRBV12-4	.	TRBJ2-7	.	TGTGCCAGCAGTCCCTCAGGGGCTCTTTCCTACGAGCAGTACTTC	CASSPSGALSYEQYF
TRBV25-1	.	TRBJ1-4	few	TGTGCCAGCAGTGGGGGAGGGGAACGCGAACTGTTTTTT	CASSGGGERELFF
TRBV4-1	.	TRBJ2-1	few	TGCGCCAGCAGCCATCCCACGGGTGTCGGTTACAATGAGCAGTTCTTC	CASSHPTGVGYNEQFF
TRBV5-1	TRBD1	TRBJ2-2	.	TGCGCCAGCCGGCAGGGGGTAGCGAACACCGGGGAGCTGTTTTTT	CASRQGVANTGELFF
TRBV29-1	TRBD1	TRBJ1-2	.	TGCAGCGCCGGAACAGGGGGAGGCAGCGGCTACACCTTC	CSAGTGGGSGYTF
TRBV18	TRBD1	TRBJ1-2	many	TGTGCCAGCTCACCAAACGACCAGGGGGTTAGCTCCTATGGCTACACCTTC	CASSPNDQGVSSYGYTF
TRBV12-3/TRBV12-4	TRBD1	TRBJ2-7	many	TGTGCCAGCAGTTCCGGGACAGGGGGCTACGAGCAGTACTTC	CASSSGTGGYEQYF
TRBV3-1	.	TRBJ2-1	.	TGTGCCAGCAGCCAGACCTTACGCAATGAGCAGTTCTTC	CASSQTLRNEQFF
TRBV6-6	TRBD2	TRBJ2-3	once	TGTGCCAGCAGTTACCCGACTAGCGTTGTGGCAGATACGCAGTATTTT	CASSYPTSVVADTQYF
TRBV20-1	.	TRBJ2-3	.	TGCAGTGCTGTGCCGGGTCCCAGCACAGATACGCAGTATTTT	CSAVPGPSTDTQYF
TRBV5-1	.	TRBJ2-5	few	TGCGCCAGCAGCTTGGAGGGCGAGGGAGAGACCCAGTACTTC	CASSLEGEGETQYF
TRBV5-6	.	TRBJ1-6	.	TGTGCCAGCAGCTCCAGACGGCGGTCTTTAAGCTCCTATAATTCACCCCTCCACTTT	CASSSRRRSLSSYNSPLHF
TRBV9	TRBD1	TRBJ1-2	.	TGTGCCAGCAGCGTGGGCAGGGGGAACTATGGCTACACCTTC	CASSVGRGNYGYTF
TRBV4-1	TRBD1	TRBJ2-7	.	TGCGCCAGCAGCCAAGATGAGGGACAGGGGGAGCACGAGCAGTACTTC	CASSQDEGQGEHEQYF
TRBV4-2	TRBD1	TRBJ1-6	.	TGTGCCAGCAGCCAAGTCGGGCCACAGGGGGCGAATAATTCACCCCTCCACTTT	CASSQVGPQGANNSPLHF
TRBV2	.	TRBJ1-5	once	TGTGCCAGCAGTCCACTCGTGGGGGATCCCCAGCATTTT	CASSPLVGDPQHF
TRBV4-1	.	TRBJ1-3	once	TGCGCCAGCAGCCAAGACGGGGTTGCTGGAAACACCATATATTTT	CASSQDGVAGNTIYF
TRBV10-3	.	TRBJ1-1	.	TGTGCCACCAACAGGGAAAGGGCGGGTGACACTGAAGCTTTCTTT	CATNRERAGDTEAFF
TRBV7-2	.	TRBJ2-3	few	TGTGCCAGCAGCTTAGTGTCGGTCAGCGAAGGGTCGCAGTATTTT	CASSLVSVSEGSQYF
TRBV4-2	.	TRBJ2-1	few	TGTGCCAGCAGCCAAGAACCGGGTCCTAGGAATGAGCAGTTCTTC	CASSQEPGPRNEQFF
TRBV20-1	.	TRBJ2-1	.	TGCAGTGCCTTACCGGACTCGTTCGGTTGGTACAATGAGCAGTTCTTC	CSALPDSFGWYNEQFF
TRBV5-1	TRBD1	TRBJ1-4	.	TGCGCCAGCAAGCAGGGGGCCGGGTCGAATGAAAAACTGTTTTTT	CASKQGAGSNEKLFF
TRBV29-1	.	TRBJ2-1	.	TGCAGCGTCTCTGGGACTCCTGGGCAGTTCTTC	CSVSGTPGQFF
TRBV5-1	.	TRBJ2-3	few	TGCGCCAGCAGCAAAGAGGGACTCTACCACGCGGATACGCAGTATTTT	CASSKEGLYHADTQYF
TRBV28	TRBD1	TRBJ1-5	.	TGTGCCAGCAGATCCACAGGGGTTCAGCCCCAGCATTTT	CASRSTGVQPQHF
TRBV6-2/TRBV6-3	.	TRBJ2-5	many	TGTGCCAGCAAAACTGCGTTAGAGACCCAGTACTTC	CASKTALETQYF
TRBV29-1	.	TRBJ2-1	few	TGCAGCGTTGAAGGTGGGGTTTCAGTATACAATGAGCAGTTCTTC	CSVEGGVSVYNEQFF
TRBV6-2/TRBV6-3	TRBD1	TRBJ1-1	.	TGTGCCAGCAGTATAACAGGGGGCCGAGCGGACACTGAAGCTTTCTTT	CASSITGGRADTEAFF
TRBV6-5	TRBD1	TRBJ2-2	.	TGTGCCAGCAGTTACATCGGACAGGGGGCGCCCGGGGAGCTGTTTTTT	CASSYIGQGAPGELFF
TRBV6-2/TRBV6-3	.	TRBJ2-5	.	TGTGCCAGCAGTTGGGGGGGCCGACAAGAGACCCAGTACTTC	CASSWGGRQETQYF
TRBV21-1	.	TRBJ1-4	.	TGTGCCAGCAACTACAGCGCAACTAATGAAAAACTGTTTTTT	CASNYSATNEKLFF